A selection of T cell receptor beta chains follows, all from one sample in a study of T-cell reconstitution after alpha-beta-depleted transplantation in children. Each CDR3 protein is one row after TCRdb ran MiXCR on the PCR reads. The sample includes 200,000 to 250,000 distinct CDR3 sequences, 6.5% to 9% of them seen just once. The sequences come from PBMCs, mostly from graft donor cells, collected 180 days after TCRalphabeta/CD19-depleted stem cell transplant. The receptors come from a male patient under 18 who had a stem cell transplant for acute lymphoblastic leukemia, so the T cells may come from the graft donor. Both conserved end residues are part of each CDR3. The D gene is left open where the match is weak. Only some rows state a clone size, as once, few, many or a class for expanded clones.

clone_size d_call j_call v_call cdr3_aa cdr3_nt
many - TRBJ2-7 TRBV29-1 CSVEVGGVIAGEQYF TGCAGCGTTGAAGTAGGGGGTGTAATCGCTGGCGAGCAGTACTTC
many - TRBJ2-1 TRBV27 CASSLMGGEQFF TGTGCCAGCAGTTTAATGGGAGGTGAGCAGTTCTTC
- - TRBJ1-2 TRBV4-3 CASSQVTGYNYGYTF TGCGCCAGCAGCCAAGTGACGGGCTATAACTATGGCTACACCTTC
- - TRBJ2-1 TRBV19 CASSFRGDGNEQFF TGTGCCAGTAGTTTTCGGGGCGATGGCAATGAGCAGTTCTTC
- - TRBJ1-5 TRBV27 CASSFSDREPQHF TGTGCCAGCAGTTTCAGCGATAGGGAGCCCCAGCATTTT
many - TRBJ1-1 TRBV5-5 CASSLGGGVEAFF TGTGCCAGCAGCTTGGGGGGTGGGGTTGAAGCTTTCTTT
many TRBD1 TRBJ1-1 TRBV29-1 CSVGQGGTEAFF TGCAGCGTCGGACAGGGCGGCACTGAAGCTTTCTTT
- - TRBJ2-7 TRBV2 CASSAGRGIAVSYEQYF TGTGCCAGCAGTGCGGGGAGGGGGATAGCGGTCTCCTACGAGCAGTACTTC
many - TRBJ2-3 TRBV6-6 CASSPGFTQYF TGTGCCAGCAGTCCCGGTTTTACGCAGTATTTT
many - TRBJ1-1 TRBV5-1 CASSLLGPSEAFF TGCGCCAGCAGCTTGCTCGGACCGTCCGAGGCTTTCTTT
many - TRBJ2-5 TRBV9 CASSPKGGRLWDETQYF TGTGCCAGCAGCCCCAAAGGGGGACGCCTCTGGGATGAGACCCAGTACTTC
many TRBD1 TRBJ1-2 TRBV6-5 CASSGGYRGQRSEGYTF TGTGCCAGCAGCGGCGGGTACCGGGGACAGCGGTCCGAGGGCTACACCTTC
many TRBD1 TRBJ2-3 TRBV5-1 CASSLNPGQGTQYF TGCGCCAGCAGCTTGAATCCGGGACAGGGTACGCAGTATTTT
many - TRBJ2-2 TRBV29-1 CSVYKGSGELFF TGCAGCGTTTATAAGGGGTCCGGGGAGCTGTTTTTT
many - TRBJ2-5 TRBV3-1 CASSQDNQETQYF TGTGCCAGCAGCCAAGATAACCAAGAGACCCAGTACTTC
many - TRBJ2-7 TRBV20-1 CSARGETGRDYEQYF TGCAGTGCTAGAGGAGAAACAGGGAGGGACTACGAGCAGTACTTC
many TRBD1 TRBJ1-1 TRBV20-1 CSARDLGQRFMNTEAFF TGCAGTGCTAGAGATCTGGGACAGCGCTTCATGAACACTGAAGCTTTCTTT
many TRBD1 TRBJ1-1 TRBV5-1 CASSQWRGRETEAFF TGCGCCAGCAGCCAATGGAGGGGGCGGGAGACTGAAGCTTTCTTT
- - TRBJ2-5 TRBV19 CASRSYRDETQYF TGTGCCAGTAGGAGCTACAGGGATGAGACCCAGTACTTC
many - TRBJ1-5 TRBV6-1 CASSGRGSYSNQPQHF TGTGCCAGCAGTGGAAGGGGATCTTATAGCAATCAGCCCCAGCATTTT
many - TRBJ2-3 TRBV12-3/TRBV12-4 CASSPFTGLTDTQYF TGTGCCAGCAGTCCCTTCACAGGGCTCACAGATACGCAGTATTTT
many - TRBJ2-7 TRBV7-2 CASSSKPMGASYEQYF TGTGCCAGCAGCTCGAAGCCGATGGGCGCGAGCTACGAGCAGTACTTC
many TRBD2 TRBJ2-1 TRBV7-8 CASSSPRRGAGNEQFF TGTGCCAGCAGCTCGCCCCGGCGGGGGGCGGGAAATGAGCAGTTCTTC
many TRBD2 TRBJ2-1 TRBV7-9 CASSSSGLEQFF TGTGCCAGCAGCTCTAGCGGGCTTGAGCAGTTCTTC
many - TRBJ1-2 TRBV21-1 CASSKSRPHYSRGSDYGYTF TGTGCCAGCAGCAAAAGCCGGCCTCATTATTCGCGTGGATCTGACTATGGCTACACCTTC
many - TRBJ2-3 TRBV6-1 CASRFGGRADTQYF TGTGCCAGCAGGTTCGGGGGGCGGGCAGATACGCAGTATTTT
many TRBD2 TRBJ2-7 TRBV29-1 CSALAGGPSYEQYF TGCAGCGCCCTAGCGGGAGGGCCGTCCTACGAGCAGTACTTC
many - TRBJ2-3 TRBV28 CASSLRGPRRSSTDTQYF TGTGCCAGCAGTTTAAGGGGCCCGCGGAGGTCTAGCACAGATACGCAGTATTTT
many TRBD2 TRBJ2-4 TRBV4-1 CASSQGLAGGLAKNIQYF TGCGCCAGCAGCCAGGGACTAGCGGGGGGTCTAGCCAAAAACATTCAGTACTTC
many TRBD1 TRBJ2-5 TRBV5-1 CASSFEGALETQYF TGCGCCAGCAGCTTCGAGGGGGCTCTAGAGACCCAGTACTTC
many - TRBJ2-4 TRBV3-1 CASSHYRGREDIQYF TGTGCCAGCAGCCACTACAGGGGGCGGGAGGACATTCAGTACTTC
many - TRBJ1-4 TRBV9 CASSPRSGYEKLFF TGTGCCAGCAGCCCCCGAAGTGGGTATGAAAAACTGTTTTTT
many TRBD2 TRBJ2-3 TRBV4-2 CASSLGRGGRGDTQYF TGTGCCAGCAGCCTTGGGCGGGGGGGCCGAGGAGATACGCAGTATTTT
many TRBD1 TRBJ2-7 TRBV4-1 CASSQSGQGDYEQYF TGCGCCAGCAGCCAGTCTGGCCAGGGGGACTACGAGCAGTACTTC
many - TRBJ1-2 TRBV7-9 CASRGNRIVYGYTF TGTGCCAGCAGGGGGAACAGGATAGTCTATGGCTACACCTTC
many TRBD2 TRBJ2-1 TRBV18 CASSLPRGLAGDQQFF TGTGCCAGCTCACTACCCCGGGGACTAGCGGGAGACCAGCAGTTCTTC
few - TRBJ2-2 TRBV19 CASSTPGTTGELFF TGTGCCAGTAGTACCCCAGGTACAACCGGGGAGCTGTTTTTT
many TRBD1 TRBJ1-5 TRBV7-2 CASSLETGSVQPQHF TGTGCCAGCAGCTTAGAGACAGGGAGCGTTCAGCCCCAGCATTTT
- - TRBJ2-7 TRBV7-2 CASSLAVGAQYEQYF TGTGCCAGCAGCTTAGCGGTGGGAGCTCAATACGAGCAGTACTTC
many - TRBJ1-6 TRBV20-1 CSARGQANSPLHF TGCAGTGCTAGAGGGCAGGCGAATTCACCCCTCCACTTT
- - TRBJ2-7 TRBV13 CASSYPPYYEQYF TGTGCCAGCAGCTACCCACCTTACTACGAGCAGTACTTC
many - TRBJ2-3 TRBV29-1 CSADRDPKRGAADTQYF TGCAGCGCCGACCGGGACCCCAAGAGGGGAGCCGCAGATACGCAGTATTTT
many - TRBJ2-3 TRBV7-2 CASSHKGPRADTQYF TGTGCCAGCAGCCACAAGGGCCCGAGGGCCGATACGCAGTATTTT
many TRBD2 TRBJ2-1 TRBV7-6 CASSFTTSGGQSYNEQFF TGTGCCAGCAGCTTTACGACTAGCGGGGGCCAGTCCTACAATGAGCAGTTCTTC
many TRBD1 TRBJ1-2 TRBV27 CASSRRQGERDGYTF TGTGCCAGCAGTCGAAGACAGGGGGAGAGGGATGGCTACACCTTC
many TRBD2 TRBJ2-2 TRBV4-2 CASGGLASGGEAGELFF TGTGCCAGCGGGGGGTTAGCTAGCGGGGGGGAAGCCGGGGAGCTGTTTTTT
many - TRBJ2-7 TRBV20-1 CSAGQYHEQYF TGCAGTGCAGGACAGTACCACGAGCAGTACTTC
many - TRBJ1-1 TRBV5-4 CASSLGRVGTEAFF TGTGCCAGCAGCTTGGGGAGGGTAGGGACTGAAGCTTTCTTT
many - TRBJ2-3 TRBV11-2 CASSLGARGMDTQYF TGTGCCAGCAGCTTAGGGGCCAGAGGGATGGATACGCAGTATTTT
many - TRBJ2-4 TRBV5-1 CASSSDSFSSNVTKNIQYF TGCGCCAGCAGCTCCGACAGTTTTTCTAGCAACGTTACCAAAAACATTCAGTACTTC
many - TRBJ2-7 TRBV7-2 CASSLVGPYEQYF TGTGCCAGCAGCTTAGTGGGACCTTACGAGCAGTACTTC
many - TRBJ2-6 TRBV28 CASSFRGVGANVLTF TGTGCCAGCAGTTTCAGGGGGGTTGGGGCCAACGTCCTGACTTTC
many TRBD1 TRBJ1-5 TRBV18 CASSPSFRTGGNQPQHF TGTGCCAGCTCACCAAGCTTCAGGACAGGGGGAAATCAGCCCCAGCATTTT
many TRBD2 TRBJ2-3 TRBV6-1 CASTTNAAGLAGDTQYF TGTGCCAGCACTACAAACGCCGCGGGACTAGCGGGGGATACGCAGTATTTT
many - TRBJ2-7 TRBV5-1 CASSWDTLSYEQYF TGCGCCAGCAGCTGGGACACCCTCTCCTACGAGCAGTACTTC
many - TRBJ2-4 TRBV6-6 CASSSSGTGFTKNIQYF TGTGCCAGCAGTTCTAGCGGGACAGGGTTTACCAAAAACATTCAGTACTTC
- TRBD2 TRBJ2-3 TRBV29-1 CSVERLAGSVEVDTQYF TGCAGCGTTGAGAGGCTAGCGGGAAGTGTTGAGGTGGATACGCAGTATTTT
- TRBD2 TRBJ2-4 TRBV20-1 CSARGLVLWRRPVAKNIQYF TGCAGTGCTAGGGGACTAGTTCTTTGGCGAAGACCAGTAGCCAAAAACATTCAGTACTTC
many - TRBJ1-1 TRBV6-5 CASSRGPGSNTEAFF TGTGCCAGCAGCCGAGGCCCAGGATCGAACACTGAAGCTTTCTTT
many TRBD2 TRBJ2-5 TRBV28 CASSRLAGEETQYF TGTGCCAGCAGTCGACTAGCGGGAGAAGAGACCCAGTACTTC